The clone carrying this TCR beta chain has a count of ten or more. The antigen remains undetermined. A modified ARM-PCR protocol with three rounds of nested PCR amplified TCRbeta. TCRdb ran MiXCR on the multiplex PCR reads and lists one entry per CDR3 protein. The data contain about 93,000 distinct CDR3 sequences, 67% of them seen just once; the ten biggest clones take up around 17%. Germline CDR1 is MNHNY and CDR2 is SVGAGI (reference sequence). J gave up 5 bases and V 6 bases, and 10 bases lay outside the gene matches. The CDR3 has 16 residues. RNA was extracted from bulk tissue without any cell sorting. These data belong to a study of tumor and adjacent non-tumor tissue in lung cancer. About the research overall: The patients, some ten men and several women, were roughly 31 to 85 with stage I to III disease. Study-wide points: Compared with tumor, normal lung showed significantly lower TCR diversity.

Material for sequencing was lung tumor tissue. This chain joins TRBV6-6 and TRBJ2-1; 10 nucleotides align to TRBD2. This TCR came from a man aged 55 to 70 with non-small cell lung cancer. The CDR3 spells CASSSASGRFHNEQFF. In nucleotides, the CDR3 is TGTGCCAGCAGCTCCGCTAGCGGGAGATTCCACAATGAGCAGTTCTTC.